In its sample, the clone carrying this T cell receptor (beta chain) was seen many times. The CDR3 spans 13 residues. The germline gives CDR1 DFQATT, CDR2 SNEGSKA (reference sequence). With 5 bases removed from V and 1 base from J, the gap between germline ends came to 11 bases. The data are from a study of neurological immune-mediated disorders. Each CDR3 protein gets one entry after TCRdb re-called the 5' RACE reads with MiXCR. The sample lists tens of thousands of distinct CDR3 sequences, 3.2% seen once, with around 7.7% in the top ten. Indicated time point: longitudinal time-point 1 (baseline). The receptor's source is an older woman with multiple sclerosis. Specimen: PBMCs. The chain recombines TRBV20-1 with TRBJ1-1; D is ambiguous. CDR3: CSAAPGGNTEAFF. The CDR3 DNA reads TGCAGTGCTGCCCCAGGTGGGAACACTGAAGCTTTCTTT.